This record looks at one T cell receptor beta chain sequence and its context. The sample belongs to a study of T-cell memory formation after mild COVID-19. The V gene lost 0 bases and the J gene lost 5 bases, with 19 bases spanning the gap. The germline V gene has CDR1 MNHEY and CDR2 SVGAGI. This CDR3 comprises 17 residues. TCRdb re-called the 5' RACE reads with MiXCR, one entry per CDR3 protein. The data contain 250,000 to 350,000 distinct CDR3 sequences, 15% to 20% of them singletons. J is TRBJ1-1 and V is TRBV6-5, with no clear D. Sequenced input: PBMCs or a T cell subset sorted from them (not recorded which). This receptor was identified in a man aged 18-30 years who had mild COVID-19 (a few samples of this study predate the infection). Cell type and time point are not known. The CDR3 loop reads CASSYSLVEQSGTEAFF. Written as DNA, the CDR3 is TGTGCCAGCAGTTACTCCCTGGTTGAACAAAGCGGGACTGAAGCTTTCTTT.